This T cell receptor beta chain was sequenced for a study of blood T cell repertoires in COVID-19. Study in general: Samples taken during acute and convalescent COVID-19 were collected in the United States, Italy and Spain. The cDNA or gDNA used as material had been derived from T cells, B-cell-depleted T cells, or PBMCs.

In the authors' methods: Reference gene primers were amplified, and this amplification served to estimate nucleated cell counts. Data came from immunoSEQ multiplex PCR; TCRdb stores just in-frame clones and leaves some out. The DNA was the basis for D and trimming; V, J and clone size are from that table. The sample has tens of thousands of clones, about 82% seen once; the top ten hold approximately 59%. Germline values: CDR1 LGHNT, CDR2 FRNRAP. V was shortened by 10 bases and J by 4 bases, with 14 bases between the two germline ends. The CDR3 has 13 amino acids. The source material was peripheral blood. This receptor was obtained from a man in his 70s with acute or convalescent COVID-19. V is TRBV12-5 and J is TRBJ1-3; possibly TRBD1 for D (6 bases). CDR3 sequence reads: CANQGSTGNTIYF. CDR3 DNA: TGTGCTAATCAGGGGAGTACAGGAAACACCATATATTTT.